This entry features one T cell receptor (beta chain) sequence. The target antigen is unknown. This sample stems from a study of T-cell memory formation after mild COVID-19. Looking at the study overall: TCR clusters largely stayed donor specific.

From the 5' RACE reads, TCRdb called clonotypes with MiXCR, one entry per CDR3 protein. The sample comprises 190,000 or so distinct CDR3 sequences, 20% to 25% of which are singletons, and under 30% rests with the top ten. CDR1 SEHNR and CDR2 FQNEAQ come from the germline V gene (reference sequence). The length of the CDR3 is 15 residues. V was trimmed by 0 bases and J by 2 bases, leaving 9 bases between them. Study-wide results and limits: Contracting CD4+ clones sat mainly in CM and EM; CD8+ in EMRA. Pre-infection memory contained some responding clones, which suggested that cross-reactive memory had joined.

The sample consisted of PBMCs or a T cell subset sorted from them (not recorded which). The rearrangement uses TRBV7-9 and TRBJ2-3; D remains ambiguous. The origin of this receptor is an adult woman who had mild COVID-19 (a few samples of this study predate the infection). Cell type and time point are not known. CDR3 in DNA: TGTGCCAGCAGCTTAGCGGAACTACTCACAGATACGCAGTATTTT. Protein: CASSLAELLTDTQYF.